Presented here are 16 T cell receptor beta chains from one specimen sequenced in a study of blood T cell repertoires in COVID-19 (TCRdb year 2020). Preparation of the library involved the immunoSEQ multiplex PCR assay. TCRdb obtained this table from immuneACCESS and retained in-frame rearrangements with V and J assigned. These tables miss some clones; where compared with another copy, unresolved V genes account for less than half of the shortfall, and the remainder is unexplained. Counted in this sample were approximately 260,000 clones; around 82% of them appeared once. In total, the top ten clones hold 3.4% of the sample. The sequenced sample was PBMCs or T cells enriched from blood (not recorded which). The origin of the receptors is a man aged 45 to 65 who had recovered from COVID-19.

The table lists this clone with a count of one. The rearrangement links TRBV14 to TRBJ1-6; D not certain. CDR1 is SGHDN, CDR2 FVKESK, per germline. CDR3 size: 18 residues. Deletions cut 4 bases from V and 1 base from J, with 17 bases between. CDR3 amino acids: CASSPNSRLTSYNSPLHF. CDR3 nucleotides: TGTGCCAGCAGCCCAAACTCCAGGCTTACATCCTATAATTCACCCCTCCACTTT.

The chain is built from TRBV5-4 and TRBJ2-2, with 10 nucleotides matching TRBD1. Germline V lookup: CDR1 SGHNT, CDR2 YYREEE (reference sequence). The CDR3 runs to 16 residues. V lost 1 base and J lost 6; bases outside the gene matches: 6. The CDR3 protein is CASSLLDRGRAGELFF. CDR3 bases: TGTGCCAGCAGCTTGCTTGACAGGGGGCGGGCCGGGGAGCTGTTTTTT.

J is TRBJ2-6 and V is TRBV5-1; a weak D match, TRBD1 (6 bases). V lost 6 bases and J lost 0, with 13 bases in between. The CDR3 totals 16 residues. Germline values: CDR1 SGHRS, CDR2 YFSETQ. The CDR3 reads CASTGHGYSGANVLTF. The CDR3 region has the DNA TGCGCCAGCACGGGACATGGTTACTCTGGGGCCAACGTCCTGACTTTC. The variable domain in full, completed from reference TRBV5-1 and TRBJ2-6, reads KAGVTQTPRYLIKTRGQQVTLSCSPISGHRSVSWYQQTPGQGLQFLFEYFSETQRNKGNFPGRFSGRQFSNSRSEMNVSTLELGDSALYLCASTGHGYSGANVLTFGAGSRLTVL.

V is TRBV18 and J is TRBJ1-1; TRBD1 agrees at 7 bases. After removal of 0 bases from V and 3 bases from J, the junction contained 7 bases not matched to a gene. CDR1 KGHSH and CDR2 LQKENI come from the germline V gene. This CDR3 is built from 16 residues. CDR3 residues: CASSPPSGTEYTEAFF. Written as DNA, the CDR3 is TGTGCCAGCTCACCACCGTCTGGGACAGAATACACTGAAGCTTTCTTT.

V usage is TRBV9 and J usage is TRBJ2-2; a weak D match, TRBD2 (7 bases). The CDR3 has 15 residues. The germline V and J ends were trimmed by 3 bases and 5 bases, with 14 bases remaining between them. Germline V CDR1 and CDR2: SGDLS, YYNGEE. CDR3 DNA: TGTGCCAGCAGCGCAACAGGGAGGGGGACCGGGGAGCTGTTTTTT. This translates into CASSATGRGTGELFF.

J is TRBJ2-1 and V is TRBV28; possibly TRBD1 for D (5 bases). The CDR3 runs 14 residues. Trimming removed 5 bases from V and 7 bases from J, with 15 bases in between. From germline, CDR1 is MDHEN and CDR2 SYDVKM. The CDR3 sequence: CASSGPEQANEQFF. In DNA, the CDR3 is TGTGCCAGCAGTGGCCCTGAACAGGCAAATGAGCAGTTCTTC.

This chain links TRBV24-1 with TRBJ1-2; D may be TRBD1 (6 bases). The CDR3 spans 12 residues. In germline, CDR1 is KGHDR, CDR2 SFDVKD. V dropped 7 bases and J dropped 2 bases, with 7 bases sitting between them. The CDR3 coding sequence is TGTGCCACCAGGGACAGAAACTATGGCTACACCTTC. Its translation: CATRDRNYGYTF.

The chain combines TRBV6-1 with TRBJ2-5, with TRBD1 identical over 8 bases. The CDR3 is made up of 14 amino acids. Germline V gives CDR1 MNHNS, CDR2 SASEGT. J gave up 5 bases and V 1 base, and 3 bases lay outside the gene matches. The CDR3 spells CASSEGTGLETQYF. The CDR3 DNA sequence: TGTGCCAGCAGTGAAGGGACAGGGCTGGAGACCCAGTACTTC.

This rearrangement joins TRBV5-1 to TRBJ1-2; possible D gene TRBD1, 5 bases. V lost 0 bases and J 3 bases, leaving 9 bases between the germline ends. The CDR3 sequence is 14 residues long. Germline values: CDR1 SGHRS, CDR2 YFSETQ. Here the CDR3 reads CASSLALGDYGYTF. CDR3 in DNA: TGCGCCAGCAGCTTGGCCTTAGGGGACTATGGCTACACCTTC. The full variable domain, its missing parts supplied by reference TRBV5-1 and TRBJ1-2, is KAGVTQTPRYLIKTRGQQVTLSCSPISGHRSVSWYQQTPGQGLQFLFEYFSETQRNKGNFPGRFSGRQFSNSRSEMNVSTLELGDSALYLCASSLALGDYGYTFGSGTRLTVV.

This clone has only a few counts. CDR3 DNA: TGTGCTAGTGGTTTGAGCGGGGTTTATGGCTACACCTTC. Protein: CASGLSGVYGYTF. The chain employs TRBV12-5 and TRBJ1-2; D uncertain. The germline CDR1 and CDR2 sequences are LGHNT and FRNRAP. The V end was cut by 2 bases, the J end by 5 bases, with 9 bases between. CDR3 length: 13 residues.

The chain carries TRBV28 and TRBJ1-1; 7 bases align to TRBD1. The CDR3 is made up of 11 amino acids. V gave up 6 bases and J gave up 7 bases; unmatched junction bases: 2. The germline V gene encodes CDR1 MDHEN and CDR2 SYDVKM. CDR3 coding DNA: TGTGCCAGCAGATACAGGGGTGAAGCTTTCTTT. Its translation is CASRYRGEAFF.

This chain connects TRBV7-6 to TRBJ1-6; 7 bases map to TRBD1. From germline, CDR1 is SGHVS and CDR2 FNYEAQ. CDR3 length: 13 amino acids. V gave up 6 bases and J gave up 10 bases; unmatched junction bases: 6. The CDR3 DNA reads TGTGCCAGCAGGACCGGGACAGTCTCACCCCTCCACTTT. It translates to CASRTGTVSPLHF.

This clone has only a few counts. The V and J genes are TRBV19 and TRBJ1-3; 8 bases agree with TRBD1. CDR1 is LNHDA and CDR2 is SQIVND in the germline V gene (reference sequence). V dropped 9 bases and J dropped 1; count of bases not matched to a gene: 17. This CDR3 is 18 amino acids long. DNA of the CDR3: TGTGCCAGCCGCGGGTCTCCAGGGGGCCGAGGGTCTGGAAACACCATATATTTT. This encodes CASRGSPGGRGSGNTIYF.

The genes are TRBV12-2 and TRBJ2-1; TRBD2 is the table's D call and was not checked against the DNA. TRBV12-2 is deemed a pseudogene. This CDR3 contains 14 residues. The CDR3 spells CASRLVEQSGEQFF. DNA of the CDR3: TGTGCAAGTCGCTTAGTCGAGCAGAGCGGTGAGCAGTTCTTC.

The chain employs TRBV7-9 and TRBJ1-2, with D possibly TRBD1 on 5 matching bases. V dropped 4 bases and J dropped 5 bases, with 17 bases sitting between them. Germline lookup yields CDR1 SEHNR and CDR2 FQNEAQ (reference sequence). There are 15 residues in the CDR3. CDR3 sequence reads: CASSSPRQTLYGYTF. The CDR3 DNA reads TGTGCCAGCAGCTCCCCTAGACAGACCCTTTATGGCTACACCTTC.

The CDR3 nucleotides read TGTGCCAGCAGCGACAGGGTGGGGTACCAAGAGACCCAGTACTTC. Translated: CASSDRVGYQETQYF. The rearrangement uses TRBV11-2 and TRBJ2-5, with TRBD1 matching over 7 bases. Germline CDR1 reads SGHAT; CDR2 reads FQNNGV. The CDR3 spans 15 residues. After removal of 5 bases from V and 0 bases from J, the junction contained 6 bases not matched to a gene.